One sample yielded the 10 T cell receptor beta chains listed below, sequenced in a study of shared clonotypes between healthy human individuals. Clones were read by immunoSEQ multiplex PCR, and TCRdb kept only the in-frame ones, dropping some. The sample includes 2 million to 2.5 million clones, more than 90% of them seen just once. Sample: naive CD4+ T cells sorted from blood. The subset denotes: CD45RA+ positively selected. These receptors were taken from a man younger than 35 in good health.

The CDR3, as DNA: TGCGCCAGCGCAGGCACATCAATTTACGAGCAGTACTTC. It translates to CASAGTSIYEQYF. The chain recombines TRBV5-1 with TRBJ2-7; D not certain. The CDR3 contains 13 residues. The V and J ends lost 7 bases and 4 bases respectively, with 15 bases between them. Germline CDR1 is SGHRS and CDR2 is YFSETQ.

In this sample, this clone turned up once. The chain uses TRBV25-1 and TRBJ1-5; D not certain. CDR3 size: 14 residues. V gave up 4 bases and J gave up 3 bases, with 10 bases separating them. The V gene's germline CDR1 is MGHDK and CDR2 SYGVNS. The CDR3 coding sequence is TGTGCCAGCAGTGGCCGGGAGCTCAATCAGCCCCAGCATTTT. Translation gives CASSGRELNQPQHF. Filled out from reference TRBV25-1 and TRBJ1-5, the complete variable domain reads EADIYQTPRYLVIGTGKKITLECSQTMGHDKMYWYQQDPGMELHLIHYSYGVNSTEKGDLSSESTVSRIRTEHFPLTLESARPSHTSQYLCASSGRELNQPQHFGDGTRLSIL.

V is TRBV19 and J is TRBJ1-1; 8 bases align to TRBD1. Germline-derived CDR1 and CDR2 are LNHDA and SQIVND (reference sequence). The CDR3 totals 14 residues. J was trimmed by 4 bases and V by 5 bases; bases with no gene match: 6. The CDR3 region is CASSEQGDGTEAFF. CDR3 nucleotides: TGTGCCAGTAGTGAACAGGGGGACGGCACTGAAGCTTTCTTT.

This chain uses TRBV10-2 with TRBJ2-3; a weak D match, TRBD2 (6 bases). The CDR3 runs 15 residues. Germline CDR1 reads WSHSY; CDR2 reads SAAADI. V shed 4 bases and J shed 3 bases, with 14 bases lying between them. CDR3 in amino acids: CASSGTGAGTDTQYF. The CDR3 DNA reads as TGCGCCAGCAGTGGTACGGGAGCGGGTACAGATACGCAGTATTTT.

As concerns this clone: The sample carries other DNA sequences with the same CDR3. V usage is TRBV10-3 and J usage is TRBJ2-5; D call uncertain. Trimming left V 2 bases short and J 3 bases short, with 4 bases between. The CDR3 is 12 residues long. Germline CDR1 ENHRY, CDR2 SYGVKD. Written as DNA, the CDR3 is TGTGCCATCAGTGAGAGGGAAGAGACCCAGTACTTC. It codes for CAISEREETQYF.

V and J are TRBV6-5 and TRBJ1-1; D possibly corresponds to TRBD1 (6 bases). The CDR3 is made up of 14 amino acids. Trimming took off 2 bases at V and 5 bases at J, with 12 bases between the two ends. Germline V gene data show CDR1 as MNHEY and CDR2 as SVGAGI. The CDR3 DNA sequence: TGTGCCAGCAGTTACGTCAGGGGTGTGACTGAAGCTTTCTTT. Translating it yields CASSYVRGVTEAFF.

The chain has TRBV4-1 and TRBJ1-4, with D unclear. Germline CDR1 reads MGHRA; CDR2 reads YSYEKL. This CDR3 has 15 residues. Trimming stripped 3 bases from V and 7 bases from J, with 15 bases between. This chain's CDR3 is CASSQGLGNSEKLFF. As DNA, the CDR3 is TGCGCCAGCAGCCAGGGCCTAGGTAATTCTGAAAAACTGTTTTTT.

This clone came up once. The V gene is TRBV5-1, the J gene TRBJ1-1; D possibly corresponds to TRBD1 (5 bases). Germline CDR1 and CDR2: SGHRS and YFSETQ. V was shortened by 7 bases and J by 4 bases, with 20 bases between the two germline ends. The CDR3 is 15 amino acids. CDR3 in amino acids: CASCHSPGPGTEAFF. The CDR3 bases are TGCGCCAGCTGCCACTCCCCGGGACCCGGCACTGAAGCTTTCTTT.

The CDR3 is CASSSKGGETQYF. CDR3 in DNA: TGTGCCAGCTCAAGTAAGGGCGGAGAGACCCAGTACTTC. J is TRBJ2-5 and V is TRBV18, with D unresolved. Trimming left V 5 bases short and J 4 bases short, with 11 bases between. Germline loops: CDR1 KGHSH, CDR2 LQKENI. The CDR3 extends over 13 amino acids.

This clone was observed once. The chain employs TRBV11-2 and TRBJ2-2; maybe TRBD2 (6 bases). V was cut by 3 bases and J by 6 bases, with 8 bases left in between. CDR1 and CDR2 from the germline V gene are SGHAT and FQNNGV. The CDR3 spans 13 residues. The CDR3 DNA reads TGTGCCAGCAGCTTGGGAGGACCCGGGGAGCTGTTTTTT. It specifies CASSLGGPGELFF.